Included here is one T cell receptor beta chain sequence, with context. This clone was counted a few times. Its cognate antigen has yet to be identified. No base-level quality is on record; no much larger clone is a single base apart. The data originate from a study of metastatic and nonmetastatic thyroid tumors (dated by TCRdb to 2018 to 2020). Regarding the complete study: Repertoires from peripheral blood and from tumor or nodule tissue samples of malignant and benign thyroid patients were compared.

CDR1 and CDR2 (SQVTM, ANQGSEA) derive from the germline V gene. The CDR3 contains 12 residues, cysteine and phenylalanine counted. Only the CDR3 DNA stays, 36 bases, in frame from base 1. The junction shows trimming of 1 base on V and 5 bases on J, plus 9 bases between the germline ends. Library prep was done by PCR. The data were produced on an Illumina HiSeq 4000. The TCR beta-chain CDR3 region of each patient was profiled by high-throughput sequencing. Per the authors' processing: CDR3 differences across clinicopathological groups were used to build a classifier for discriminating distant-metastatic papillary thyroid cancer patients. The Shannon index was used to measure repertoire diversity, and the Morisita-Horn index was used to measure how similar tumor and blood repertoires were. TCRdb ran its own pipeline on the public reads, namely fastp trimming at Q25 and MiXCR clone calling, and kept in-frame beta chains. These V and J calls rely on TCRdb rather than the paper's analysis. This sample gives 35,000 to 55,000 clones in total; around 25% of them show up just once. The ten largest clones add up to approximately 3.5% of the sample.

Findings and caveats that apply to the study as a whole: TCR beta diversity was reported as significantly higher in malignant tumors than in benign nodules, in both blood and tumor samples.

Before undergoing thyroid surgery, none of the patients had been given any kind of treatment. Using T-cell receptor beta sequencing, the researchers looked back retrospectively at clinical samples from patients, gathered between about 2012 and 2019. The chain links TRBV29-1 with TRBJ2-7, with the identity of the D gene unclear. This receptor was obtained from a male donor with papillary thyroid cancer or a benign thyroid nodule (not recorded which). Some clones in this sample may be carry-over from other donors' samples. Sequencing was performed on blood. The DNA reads TGCAGCGTTGAAGTCGGTAGTCACGAGCAGTACTTC. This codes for CSVEVGSHEQYF.